The next 5 T cell receptor beta chains were all read from a single sample in a study of blood T cell repertoires in COVID-19. Method: immunoSEQ multiplex PCR; TCRdb's copy keeps in-frame clones and lacks some. This sample yields about 180,000 clones, of which roughly 80% are seen a single time; around 7% belongs to the top ten. Sequencing was done on a sample of peripheral blood. These receptors all come from a human donor in a cohort sampled during active COVID-19.

The chain employs TRBV11-2 and TRBJ1-2; perhaps TRBD1 as D (5 bases). The CDR3 runs 14 residues. V was trimmed by 6 bases and J by 4 bases, leaving 15 bases between them. The germline V gene has CDR1 SGHAT and CDR2 FQNNGV. The CDR3 loop is CASSPGLTLYGYTF. The CDR3 DNA sequence: TGTGCCAGCAGTCCGGGACTGACCCTCTATGGCTACACCTTC.

The J gene is TRBJ1-5, the V gene TRBV4-1; weak D call: TRBD1 (6 bases). V lost 3 bases and J lost 1, with 10 bases in between. Germline V lookup: CDR1 MGHRA, CDR2 YSYEKL. This CDR3 is built from 15 residues. In DNA form, the CDR3 reads TGCGCCAGCAGCCAGAACAGGGAGAGCAATCAGCCCCAGCATTTT. It codes for CASSQNRESNQPQHF.

This sequence joins TRBV9 and TRBJ1-1; TRBD1 might be the D (6 bases). This CDR3 has 15 amino acids. The germline V gene encodes CDR1 SGDLS and CDR2 YYNGEE. The V end was cut by 3 bases, the J end by 1 base, with 13 bases between. CDR3 sequence reads: CASSGDIGENTEAFF. As DNA, the CDR3 is TGTGCCAGCAGCGGGGACATCGGGGAGAACACTGAAGCTTTCTTT. Full variable domain (outside the CDR3, taken from reference TRBV9 and TRBJ1-1): DSGVTQTPKHLITATGQRVTLRCSPRSGDLSVYWYQQSLDQGLQFLIQYYNGEERAKGNILERFSAQQFPDLHSELNLSSLELGDSALYFCASSGDIGENTEAFFGQGTRLTVV.

This chain uses TRBV5-1 with TRBJ1-1, with a tentative D call TRBD1 (6 bases). V was pared by 2 bases and J by 0 bases, with 20 bases between. This CDR3 comprises 18 residues. Per germline, CDR1 SGHRS and CDR2 YFSETQ. The chain's CDR3 is CASSLKGEDGIMNTEAFF. In nucleotides, the CDR3 is TGCGCCAGCAGCTTAAAGGGGGAAGATGGGATCATGAACACTGAAGCTTTCTTT.

This chain joins TRBV7-6 and TRBJ2-7; 8 bases agree with TRBD2. This CDR3 is built from 21 residues. Losses at the gene ends were 5 bases for V and 0 bases for J; bases not matched to a gene: 24. Germline CDR1 reads SGHVS; CDR2 reads FNYEAQ. The CDR3 DNA reads TGTGCCAGCAGCCATCTTTCGGGGGGACTAGAGACGCCTGGGGGCTCCTACGAGCAGTACTTC. Amino acids: CASSHLSGGLETPGGSYEQYF.